Each of the 3 T cell receptor beta chains below was sequenced from the same sample in a study of shared clonotypes between healthy human individuals. The assay was immunoSEQ multiplex PCR, and TCRdb's table has in-frame clones only and misses some. This table has about 580,000 clones, roughly 98% appearing once. Naive CD8 populations comprised CD45RO-negative cells positively selected for CCR7, excluding terminally differentiated effector memory CD45RA+ cells. Sequenced: naive CD8+ T cells sorted from blood. All receptors come from a man aged 25 to 40 in good health.

This chain connects TRBV9 to TRBJ2-1; 7 bases fit TRBD1. The CDR3 is 17 amino acids. V lost 0 bases to trimming and J lost 7 bases; unmatched junction nucleotides: 13. Germline assignment: CDR1 SGDLS and CDR2 YYNGEE. CDR3 region: CASSVVSVTGVGNEQFF. CDR3 nucleotide sequence: TGTGCCAGCAGCGTAGTTTCAGTTACAGGGGTAGGGAATGAGCAGTTCTTC.

A single count supports this clone. The V call is TRBV29-1, the J call TRBJ1-1; tentatively, D is TRBD1 (5 bases). Trimming stripped 7 bases from V and 8 bases from J, with 17 bases between. The germline V gene encodes CDR1 SQVTM and CDR2 ANQGSEA. The CDR3 runs 12 residues. Written as DNA, the CDR3 is TGCAGCGCTTTATCCCGGGGCCTAGAAGCTTTCTTT. It codes for CSALSRGLEAFF.

This clone was observed once. The V gene is TRBV19, the J gene TRBJ2-1; D remains unclear. V gave up 3 bases and J gave up 7 bases, with 7 bases separating them. CDR1 and CDR2 (germline): LNHDA, SQIVND (reference sequence). This CDR3 region has 12 residues. This chain's CDR3 is CASSIMRNEQFF. The CDR3 region has the DNA TGTGCCAGTAGTATCATGCGAAATGAGCAGTTCTTC.